This note documents a single T cell receptor beta chain sequence. The CDR3 length is 12 residues. Trimming removed 9 bases at V and 3 bases at J, with 8 bases between. The germline V gene has CDR1 SGHAT and CDR2 FQNNGV. These data belong to a study of blood T cell repertoires in COVID-19. Study as a whole: From T cells, B-cell-depleted T cells, or PBMCs came the material, which was cDNA or gDNA.

Original processing notes: It was from reference gene primer amplification that nucleated cell counts were estimated. The method was immunoSEQ multiplex PCR; TCRdb's version includes in-frame clones alone and lacks a portion of them. V and J calls and clone size are given by that table; D and trimming were obtained from the DNA. The data hold 140,000 or so clones, with around 82% observed a single time. The source material was peripheral blood. This chain joins TRBV11-2 and TRBJ1-4; D not certain. The clonotype was recovered from a woman between 50 and 59 years old with acute or convalescent COVID-19. The CDR3 reads CASAPANEKLFF. Here the CDR3 DNA reads TGTGCCAGTGCGCCCGCTAATGAAAAACTGTTTTTT.